Listed below are T cell receptor beta chains from one sample, sequenced in a study of cytomegalovirus exposure and HLA in healthy donors. Some clones are missing from TCRdb's copy, which holds only in-frame ones; the method was immunoSEQ multiplex PCR. The data hold approximately 110,000 clones, with around 80% observed a single time. The sequenced sample consisted of PBMCs. The receptors were sampled from a man aged 18 to 35 in good health and CMV-seronegative. Both conserved end residues are part of each CDR3. A D gene is named only where the DNA matches it firmly. Size values are once, few and many counts, or a class for expanded clones, and some rows have none.

D gene	V gene	clone size	J gene	CDR3 protein	CDR3 DNA
TRBD1	TRBV6-5	NA	TRBJ1-2	CASSTGTANYGYTF	TGTGCCAGCAGTACTGGGACAGCCAACTATGGCTACACCTTC
NA	TRBV7-6	NA	TRBJ2-3	CASSSPGGNTDTQYF	TGTGCCAGCAGCTCACCGGGCGGGAACACAGATACGCAGTATTTT
TRBD2	TRBV9	NA	TRBJ2-3	CASSVSSGATDTQYF	TGTGCCAGCAGCGTTTCTAGCGGGGCCACAGATACGCAGTATTTT
NA	TRBV30	NA	TRBJ1-1	CAGRENTEAFF	TGTGCCGGCCGGGAGAACACTGAAGCTTTCTTT
NA	TRBV14	NA	TRBJ1-5	CASSQATGNQPQHF	TGTGCCAGCAGCCAAGCGACAGGCAATCAGCCCCAGCATTTT
TRBD1	TRBV11-3	NA	TRBJ1-3	CASSLGQGRPSGNTIYF	TGTGCCAGCAGCCTTGGACAGGGAAGACCCTCTGGAAACACCATATATTTT
TRBD2	TRBV18	once	TRBJ2-6	CASSPTGGDSGANVLTF	TGTGCCAGCTCACCAACGGGAGGGGACTCTGGGGCCAACGTCCTGACTTTC
NA	TRBV6-1	NA	TRBJ1-4	CASSEAVSGDPSYRLFF	TGTGCCAGCAGTGAAGCCGTGTCCGGGGATCCTAGTTATAGACTGTTTTTT
NA	TRBV7-2	NA	TRBJ1-1	CASSPREANTEAFF	TGTGCCAGCAGCCCCCGGGAAGCGAACACTGAAGCTTTCTTT
TRBD1	TRBV5-1	NA	TRBJ2-7	CASSASGTESYEQYF	TGCGCCAGCAGCGCCTCCGGGACAGAGTCCTACGAGCAGTACTTC
NA	TRBV4-3	NA	TRBJ2-2	CASASRGALDTGELFF	TGCGCCAGCGCATCCAGGGGGGCACTGGACACCGGGGAGCTGTTTTTT
TRBD1	TRBV6-5	NA	TRBJ1-5	CASRRTGSNQPQHF	TGTGCCAGCAGGAGGACAGGGAGCAATCAGCCCCAGCATTTT
TRBD1	TRBV11-3	once	TRBJ1-4	CASSLAEIRGPSEKLFF	TGTGCCAGCAGCTTAGCCGAGATTAGGGGGCCATCTGAAAAACTGTTTTTT
TRBD2	TRBV5-4	NA	TRBJ2-5	CASSWRAGGKETQYF	TGTGCCAGCAGCTGGCGCGCGGGGGGAAAAGAGACCCAGTACTTC
NA	TRBV6-6	NA	TRBJ1-2	CASSYSGRREGGYTF	TGTGCCAGCAGTTACTCGGGGCGGCGGGAAGGGGGCTACACCTTC
TRBD2	TRBV19	NA	TRBJ2-5	CASSIRVAGGPETQYF	TGTGCCAGTAGTATAAGGGTAGCGGGAGGGCCGGAGACCCAGTACTTC
TRBD1	TRBV7-2	NA	TRBJ2-7	CASSPRPTGADEQYF	TGTGCCAGCAGTCCCCGGCCGACAGGGGCCGACGAGCAGTACTTC
NA	TRBV29-1	NA	TRBJ2-1	CSTPSQGGNEQFF	TGCAGCACGCCGTCGCAGGGCGGCAATGAGCAGTTCTTC
TRBD2	TRBV4-2	NA	TRBJ2-7	CASSQESFASGSSYEQYF	TGTGCCAGCAGCCAAGAGTCATTCGCTAGCGGGAGCTCCTACGAGCAGTACTTC
NA	TRBV30	medium-sized	TRBJ2-1	CAWSAAPGLSEQFF	TGTGCCTGGAGTGCAGCCCCCGGACTTAGTGAGCAGTTCTTC
TRBD2	TRBV7-9	NA	TRBJ2-1	CASSLGTSGRYNEQFF	TGTGCCAGCAGCTTAGGGACTAGCGGGCGGTACAATGAGCAGTTCTTC
NA	TRBV7-7	NA	TRBJ2-5	CASSLEAGQETQYF	TGTGCTAGCAGCTTAGAGGCAGGGCAAGAGACCCAGTACTTC
TRBD1	TRBV6-5	NA	TRBJ1-1	CASSPATGKDTEAFF	TGTGCCAGCAGCCCCGCGACAGGGAAGGACACTGAAGCTTTCTTT
TRBD1	TRBV19	NA	TRBJ1-3	CASSVLPTGSFGNTIYF	TGTGCCAGTAGTGTATTGCCGACAGGGTCCTTCGGAAACACCATATATTTT
NA	TRBV4-1	once	TRBJ2-7	CASSRQDSYEQYF	TGCGCCAGCAGCAGACAGGACAGCTACGAGCAGTACTTC
TRBD1	TRBV6-5	NA	TRBJ1-4	CASSEGQGARKLFF	TGTGCCAGCAGTGAAGGACAGGGCGCTAGAAAACTGTTTTTT
TRBD1	TRBV28	NA	TRBJ1-1	CASSLGQGGVRTEAFF	TGTGCCAGCAGCTTAGGACAGGGGGGAGTACGAACTGAAGCTTTCTTT
TRBD1	TRBV7-9	NA	TRBJ1-2	CASSSGQFNYGYTF	TGTGCCAGCAGCTCGGGACAGTTTAACTATGGCTACACCTTC
NA	TRBV6-6	NA	TRBJ1-4	CASRRDATNEKLFF	TGTGCCAGCAGGAGGGATGCAACTAATGAAAAACTGTTTTTT
TRBD2	TRBV6-5	once	TRBJ2-2	CASSSGTRSGELFF	TGTGCCAGCAGTTCGGGGACTAGGTCTGGGGAGCTGTTTTTT
NA	TRBV5-4	once	TRBJ2-2	CASSLSGVTGELFF	TGTGCCAGCAGCCTGTCTGGAGTCACCGGGGAGCTGTTTTTT
NA	TRBV7-2	NA	TRBJ1-1	CASSLTVRDGAFF	TGTGCCAGCAGCTTAACTGTGCGGGACGGAGCTTTCTTT
TRBD1	TRBV7-9	NA	TRBJ1-4	CASSPDRDEKLFF	TGTGCCAGCAGCCCGGACAGGGATGAAAAACTGTTTTTT
TRBD2	TRBV30	NA	TRBJ2-1	CAWNLWTSGYNEQFF	TGTGCCTGGAATCTCTGGACTAGCGGGTACAATGAGCAGTTCTTC
NA	TRBV7-9	NA	TRBJ1-2	CASSLYSTPANYGYTF	TGTGCCAGCAGCTTATACAGTACTCCTGCTAACTATGGCTACACCTTC
TRBD1	TRBV7-9	NA	TRBJ1-2	CASSFLPGQGAKGYGYTF	TGTGCCAGCAGCTTTCTGCCGGGACAGGGGGCAAAAGGGTATGGCTACACCTTC
NA	TRBV7-6	NA	TRBJ2-6	CASSLVKGRGVSGANVLTF	TGTGCCAGCAGCTTAGTTAAGGGCAGGGGAGTATCCGGGGCCAACGTCCTGACTTTC
TRBD2	TRBV11-3	NA	TRBJ2-2	CASSPRTSGTGELFF	TGTGCCAGCAGCCCCAGGACTAGCGGGACCGGGGAGCTGTTTTTT
NA	TRBV4-1	NA	TRBJ2-2	CASSLGGGPTGELFF	TGCGCCAGCAGCCTGGGAGGGGGGCCCACCGGGGAGCTGTTTTTT
TRBD1	TRBV28	NA	TRBJ1-5	CAILGDSKNQPQHF	TGTGCCATCCTTGGGGACAGTAAGAATCAGCCCCAGCATTTT
NA	TRBV6-5	NA	TRBJ2-1	CASSSLAYNEQFF	TGTGCCAGCAGTTCCCTAGCGTACAATGAGCAGTTCTTC
NA	TRBV30	NA	TRBJ2-2	CAWSSFGRDNTGELFF	TGTGCCTGGAGTTCCTTTGGGCGGGACAACACCGGGGAGCTGTTTTTT
NA	TRBV15	NA	TRBJ2-3	CATSNTLGLTTDTQYF	TGTGCCACCAGCAATACGTTGGGACTTACCACAGATACGCAGTATTTT
TRBD1	TRBV5-4	NA	TRBJ1-2	CASSLAQGGYHGYTF	TGTGCCAGCAGCTTGGCGCAGGGGGGTTATCATGGCTACACCTTC
NA	TRBV10-3	NA	TRBJ2-7	CASRPGLQNEQYF	TGTGCCAGCAGGCCGGGACTTCAGAACGAGCAGTACTTC
TRBD1	TRBV6-5	NA	TRBJ1-1	CASSYKAGGMNTEAFF	TGTGCCAGCAGTTACAAGGCAGGGGGAATGAACACTGAAGCTTTCTTT